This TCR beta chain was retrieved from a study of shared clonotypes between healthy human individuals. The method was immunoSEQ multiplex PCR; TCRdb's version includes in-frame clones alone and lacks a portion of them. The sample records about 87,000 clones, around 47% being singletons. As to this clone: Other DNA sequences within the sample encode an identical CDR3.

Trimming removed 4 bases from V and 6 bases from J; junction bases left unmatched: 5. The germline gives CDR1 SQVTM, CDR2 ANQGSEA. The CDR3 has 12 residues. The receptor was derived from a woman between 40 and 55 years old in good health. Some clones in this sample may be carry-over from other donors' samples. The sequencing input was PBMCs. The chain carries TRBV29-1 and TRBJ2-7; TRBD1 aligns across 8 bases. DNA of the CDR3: TGCAGCGTTGGGTTGACAGGGGCCGAGCAGTACTTC. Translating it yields CSVGLTGAEQYF.